Below, 20 T cell receptor beta chains from the same sample are listed, as sequenced in a study of blood T cell repertoires in COVID-19. The data were produced by immunoSEQ multiplex PCR, yet TCRdb's version contains in-frame clones alone and is incomplete. The sample lists fewer than 200,000 clones, around 82% occurring once. The sequenced sample was PBMCs or T cells enriched from blood (not recorded which). These receptors came from a man aged 55 to 69 who had recovered from COVID-19.

The chain has TRBV30 and TRBJ1-2; D may be TRBD1 (5 bases). Trimming stripped 1 base from V and 5 bases from J, with 8 bases between. The CDR3 is 12 residues long. Germline values: CDR1 GTSNPN, CDR2 SVGIG (reference sequence). CDR3 sequence (DNA): TGTGCCTGGAGTGAATCAGGGTATGGCTACACCTTC. The encoded protein is CAWSESGYGYTF.

This chain joins TRBV7-2 and TRBJ2-1, with 8 bases lining up with TRBD2. Germline V gene lookup returns CDR1 SGHTA and CDR2 FQGNSA. Trimming at V came to 2 bases and at J to 4 bases, leaving 10 bases not matched to a gene. CDR3 size: 17 residues. This CDR3 is CASSLTRLARPYNEQFF. Written as DNA, the CDR3 is TGTGCCAGCAGCTTAACCCGACTAGCGAGACCGTACAATGAGCAGTTCTTC.

This sequence joins TRBV5-1 and TRBJ2-5, with TRBD1 matching 11 bases. The CDR3 is 16 residues long. CDR1 and CDR2 (germline): SGHRS, YFSETQ. Germline trimming cut 2 bases from V and 1 base from J; bases unmatched to any gene: 4. This CDR3 reads CASSFGTGGFQETQYF. For the CDR3, the DNA is TGCGCCAGCAGCTTTGGGACAGGGGGGTTCCAAGAGACCCAGTACTTC.

The chain uses TRBV30 and TRBJ2-7; D not certain. V dropped 2 bases and J dropped 4 bases, with 6 bases sitting between them. The CDR3 runs 11 residues. CDR1 GTSNPN and CDR2 SVGIG come from the germline V gene (reference sequence). CDR3 residues: CAWSRQYEQYF. The CDR3 DNA is TGTGCCTGGAGTCGTCAGTACGAGCAGTACTTC. Variable domain in full (rest from reference TRBV30 and TRBJ2-7): SQTIHQWPATLVQPVGSPLSLECTVEGTSNPNLYWYRQAAGRGLQLLFYSVGIGQISSEVPQNLSASRPQDRQFILSSKKLLLSDSGFYLCAWSRQYEQYFGPGTRLTVT.

V gene TRBV19 combines with J gene TRBJ1-5; D is unclear. The CDR3 runs to 13 residues. Trimming removed 5 bases at V and 9 bases at J, with 14 bases between. CDR1 and CDR2 from the germline V gene are LNHDA and SQIVND (reference sequence). The CDR3 DNA reads as TGTGCCAGTAGTCCTCAGGAATTTGGGCCCCAGCATTTT. This translates into CASSPQEFGPQHF. The variable domain in full, with the rest retrieved from reference TRBV19 and TRBJ1-5, is DGGITQSPKYLFRKEGQNVTLSCEQNLNHDAMYWYRQDPGQGLRLIYYSQIVNDFQKGDIAEGYSVSREKKESFPLTVTSAQKNPTAFYLCASSPQEFGPQHFGDGTRLSIL.

J is TRBJ2-7 and V is TRBV3-1 (or the pseudogene TRBV3-2); weak D call: TRBD2 (5 bases). V dropped 1 base and J dropped 3 bases, with 7 bases sitting between them. CDR3 size: 13 residues. Per the germline V gene, CDR1 is LGHDT and CDR2 is YNNKEL (reference sequence). CDR3 region: CASSQVGLYEQYF. As DNA, the CDR3 is TGTGCCAGCAGCCAAGTCGGACTCTACGAGCAGTACTTC.

This rearrangement joins TRBV9 to TRBJ2-7, with D perhaps TRBD1 (5 bases). This CDR3 has 15 amino acids. Germline CDR1 is SGDLS and CDR2 is YYNGEE. The ends were cut back, 0 bases at V and 4 bases at J, with 14 bases in the middle. The CDR3 sequence: CASSVEAGYAYEQYF. As DNA, the CDR3 is TGTGCCAGCAGCGTAGAGGCAGGGTATGCATACGAGCAGTACTTC.

This clone was seen a handful of times. This chain connects TRBV25-1 to TRBJ2-1; no clear D gene. This CDR3 comprises 13 residues. Germline V gene data show CDR1 as MGHDK and CDR2 as SYGVNS. Trimming stripped 6 bases from V and 9 bases from J, with 15 bases between. CDR3 in amino acids: CASRDLAAREQFF. CDR3 DNA sequence: TGTGCCAGCAGAGATTTAGCTGCCCGTGAGCAGTTCTTC.

V and J are TRBV27 and TRBJ2-5; 10 positions agree with TRBD2. Losses at the gene ends were 6 bases for V and 5 bases for J; bases not matched to a gene: 6. The CDR3 is 14 amino acids. Germline CDR1 and CDR2: MNHEY and SMNVEV (reference sequence). The CDR3 reads CASRGTSEGETQYF. The CDR3 coding sequence is TGTGCCAGCAGAGGGACTAGCGAGGGGGAGACCCAGTACTTC.

The chain carries TRBV7-6 and TRBJ2-2, with 7 bases identical to TRBD1. Germline-derived CDR1 and CDR2 are SGHVS and FNYEAQ. V was clipped by 5 bases and J by 4 bases; unmatched bases: 7. This CDR3 has 15 residues. The CDR3 protein is CASSPQGWTTGELFF. The CDR3, as DNA: TGTGCCAGCAGCCCACAGGGGTGGACCACCGGGGAGCTGTTTTTT.

The chain recombines TRBV24-1 with TRBJ2-3, with 8 bases lining up with TRBD2. This CDR3 contains 15 residues. CDR1 is KGHDR and CDR2 is SFDVKD in the germline V gene. J lost 4 bases, V lost 2 bases, and 4 bases had no gene match. The CDR3 protein is CATSDYGRASDTQYF. DNA of the CDR3: TGTGCCACCAGTGATTACGGGAGGGCCTCAGATACGCAGTATTTT.

This sequence joins TRBV6-5 and TRBJ1-6; 9 bases are shared with TRBD1. The CDR3 has 15 residues. Trimming at V came to 6 bases and at J to 7 bases, leaving 7 bases not matched to a gene. Germline lookup yields CDR1 MNHEY and CDR2 SVGAGI. CDR3 sequence: CASRRNRGQNSPLHF. Here the CDR3 DNA reads TGTGCCAGCAGAAGGAACAGGGGGCAGAATTCACCCCTCCACTTT.

The rearrangement joins TRBV30 to TRBJ1-1; no definite D call. The CDR3 totals 10 residues. Between the trimmed V and J ends, which lost 5 bases and 11 bases, there was a span of 12 bases. Per germline, CDR1 GTSNPN and CDR2 SVGIG (reference sequence). For the CDR3, the DNA is TGTGCCTGGGGTACCCGGAGGGCTTTCTTT. Translating it yields CAWGTRRAFF. Variable domain in full (rest from reference TRBV30 and TRBJ1-1): SQTIHQWPATLVQPVGSPLSLECTVEGTSNPNLYWYRQAAGRGLQLLFYSVGIGQISSEVPQNLSASRPQDRQFILSSKKLLLSDSGFYLCAWGTRRAFFGQGTRLTVV.

The CDR3 loop is CASSAADTQYF. The DNA for the CDR3 is TGTGCCAGCAGCGCTGCAGATACGCAGTATTTT. The V and J genes are TRBV9 and TRBJ2-3; D not certain. The CDR3 has 11 residues. The V gene's germline CDR1 is SGDLS and CDR2 YYNGEE. The germline V and J ends were trimmed by 3 bases and 4 bases, with 3 bases remaining between them.

The chain couples TRBV5-1 to TRBJ2-3; no reliable D call. The ends were cut back, 3 bases at V and 0 bases at J, with 8 bases in the middle. The germline V gene has CDR1 SGHRS and CDR2 YFSETQ. The CDR3 consists of 14 residues. CDR3 sequence reads: CASSWAESTDTQYF. The CDR3 DNA follows: TGCGCCAGCAGCTGGGCAGAAAGCACAGATACGCAGTATTTT.

This chain uses TRBV2 with TRBJ2-3; possible D gene TRBD1, 5 bases. The CDR3 runs to 15 residues. Germline CDR1 is SNHLY and CDR2 is FYNNEI. Trimming took 4 bases from V and 0 from J, leaving 11 bases between them. The CDR3 DNA is TGTGCCAGCAGTGTAGGGGCCCAAAGCACAGATACGCAGTATTTT. Translating it yields CASSVGAQSTDTQYF. Based on the CDR3 plus reference TRBV2 and TRBJ2-3, the full variable domain is EPEVTQTPSHQVTQMGQEVILRCVPISNHLYFYWYRQILGQKVEFLVSFYNNEISEKSEIFDDQFSVERPDGSNFTLKIRSTKLEDSAMYFCASSVGAQSTDTQYFGPGTRLTVL.

The rearrangement uses TRBV3-1 (or the pseudogene TRBV3-2) and TRBJ1-2; 7 bases are a match to TRBD1. The CDR3 is 15 amino acids. Germline CDR1 reads LGHDT; CDR2 reads YNNKEL (reference sequence). With V trimmed by 4 bases and J by 10 bases, 15 bases remained unmatched. The CDR3 nucleotides read TGTGCCAGCAGCCCAACACGAACCTGGGACAGTTACTACACCTTC. Translating it yields CASSPTRTWDSYYTF.

The chain has TRBV3-1 (or the pseudogene TRBV3-2) and TRBJ2-6; D is ambiguous. The CDR3 extends over 15 amino acids. Between the trimmed V and J ends, which lost 5 bases and 1 base, there was a span of 9 bases. Germline CDR1 is LGHDT and CDR2 is YNNKEL (reference sequence). Here the CDR3 DNA reads TGTGCCAGCAGCTCCGTACTGTCTGGGGCCAACGTCCTGACTTTC. This translates into CASSSVLSGANVLTF.

CDR3 sequence reads: CASRLTSGTDTQYF. The CDR3 coding sequence is TGTGCCAGCAGACTTACTAGCGGCACAGATACGCAGTATTTT. This chain links TRBV11-2 with TRBJ2-3; 7 bases agree with TRBD2. V was clipped by 6 bases and J by 1 base; unmatched bases: 4. In germline, CDR1 is SGHAT, CDR2 FQNNGV. The CDR3 has 14 residues. Full variable domain (rest looked up from reference TRBV11-2 and TRBJ2-3): EAGVAQSPRYKIIEKRQSVAFWCNPISGHATLYWYQQILGQGPKLLIQFQNNGVVDDSQLPKDRFSAERLKGVDSTLKIQPAKLEDSAVYLCASRLTSGTDTQYFGPGTRLTVL.

CDR3: CASSPQAGVEKLFF. CDR3 nucleotide sequence: TGTGCCAGCTCACCACAGGCAGGGGTTGAAAAACTGTTTTTT. This sequence joins TRBV18 and TRBJ1-4; possibly TRBD1 for D (6 bases). Germline V gene data show CDR1 as KGHSH and CDR2 as LQKENI. The ends were cut back, 1 base at V and 7 bases at J, with 10 bases in the middle. This CDR3 has 14 amino acids.